This T cell receptor beta chain was identified during a study of T-cell memory formation after mild COVID-19. This clonotype was recorded many times. The 5'RACE method, run with constant-segment primers, produced TCR alpha and TCR beta cDNA libraries (carrying sample barcodes and UMIs). TCRdb processed the 5' RACE reads anew with MiXCR; each CDR3 protein has one entry. The repertoire holds hundreds of thousands of distinct CDR3 sequences, with around 20% as singletons. With 4 bases removed from V and 2 bases from J, the gap between germline ends came to 10 bases. The CDR3 extends over 14 amino acids. Per germline, CDR1 SGHRS and CDR2 YFSETQ.

Material for sequencing was PBMCs or a T cell subset sorted from them (not recorded which). The sequence was collected from an adult woman who had mild COVID-19 (a few samples of this study predate the infection). Cell type and time point are not known. The chain joins TRBV5-1 to TRBJ1-3, with TRBD1 as a possible D gene (6 bases). The CDR3 DNA is TGCGCCAGCAGCGGCGGGGGCCCTGGAAACACCATATATTTT. Protein product: CASSGGGPGNTIYF.